The 20 T cell receptor beta chains listed next were all sequenced from one sample in a study of shared clonotypes between healthy human individuals. Measured with immunoSEQ multiplex PCR; TCRdb has only the in-frame clones, and not every one. The sample has some 2.1 million clones, 93% seen once; the top ten hold over 1.5%. Naive CD8 populations comprised CD45RO-negative cells positively selected for CCR7, excluding terminally differentiated effector memory CD45RA+ cells. Sequenced: naive CD8+ T cells from PBMCs. These receptors were collected from a man aged 18 to 29 in good health. Some clones in this sample may be carry-over from other donors' samples.

V and J are TRBV4-1 and TRBJ2-7, with D possibly TRBD2 on 5 matching bases. CDR1 MGHRA and CDR2 YSYEKL come from the germline V gene. This CDR3 is 14 amino acids long. Trimming took off 1 base at V and 4 bases at J, with 11 bases between the two ends. CDR3 region: CASSQALGIYEQYF. The CDR3 region has the DNA TGCGCCAGCAGCCAAGCACTAGGAATTTACGAGCAGTACTTC.

CDR3 in amino acids: CASSQLGTYGYTF. CDR3 sequence (DNA): TGTGCCAGCAGCCAATTAGGGACCTATGGCTACACCTTC. The chain combines TRBV14 with TRBJ1-2; possible D gene TRBD1, 5 bases. Germline-derived CDR1 and CDR2 are SGHDN and FVKESK. The CDR3 loop spans 13 amino acids. V was pared by 2 bases and J by 4 bases, with 8 bases between.

This chain links TRBV28 with TRBJ1-1; D uncertain. This CDR3 comprises 13 residues. CDR1 and CDR2 from the germline V gene are MDHEN and SYDVKM. The V and J ends lost 5 bases and 8 bases respectively, with 15 bases between them. CDR3 region: CASSPRLGGEAFF. The DNA of the CDR3 is TGTGCCAGCAGTCCAAGACTGGGAGGGGAAGCTTTCTTT.

In nucleotides, the CDR3 is TGTGCCAGAGCCCAAAGGACGGGACTGTGTATATATAAAAGCTCCTACGAGCAGTACTTC. Translation gives CARAQRTGLCIYKSSYEQYF. The chain links TRBV5-3 to TRBJ2-7, with D perhaps TRBD2 (6 bases). TRBV5-3 is marked as an open reading frame, function uncertain. The V end lost 7 bases, the J end lost 0 bases, and 32 bases lay between the germline ends. CDR3 length: 20 residues.

The CDR3 sequence: CATGGRGYNEQFF. CDR3 nucleotide sequence: TGTGCCACCGGAGGGAGGGGGTACAATGAGCAGTTCTTC. The chain carries TRBV6-5 and TRBJ2-1, with D possibly matching TRBD2 (7 bases). V shed 10 bases and J shed 4 bases, with 14 bases lying between them. This CDR3 region has 13 residues. In germline, CDR1 is MNHEY, CDR2 SVGAGI.

The V call is TRBV28, the J call TRBJ2-7; 10 bases line up with TRBD1. V dropped 6 bases and J dropped 2; count of bases not matched to a gene: 4. CDR1 MDHEN and CDR2 SYDVKM come from the germline V gene. This CDR3 is 14 amino acids long. CDR3 nucleotide sequence: TGTGCCAGCAGACCGACAGGGGGCCCCTACGAGCAGTACTTC. It specifies CASRPTGGPYEQYF.

The count of this clone is one. This sequence joins TRBV19 and TRBJ2-2, with D possibly being TRBD2 (6 bases). CDR1 and CDR2 (germline): LNHDA, SQIVND (reference sequence). The CDR3 loop spans 12 amino acids. The V end lost 7 bases, the J end lost 5 bases, and 8 bases lay between the germline ends. CDR3 DNA sequence: TGTGCCAGTAAGGCGGGGACCGGGGAGCTGTTTTTT. Its translation: CASKAGTGELFF.

The rearrangement uses TRBV27 and TRBJ2-7; tentatively, D is TRBD1 (6 bases). Germline V gene sequence: CDR1 MNHEY, CDR2 SMNVEV (reference sequence). CDR3 length equals 13 residues. The DNA for the CDR3 is TGTGCTTCTTCGGAAGGGGGAACCTACGAGCAGTACTTC. Amino acid sequence: CASSEGGTYEQYF.

This rearrangement joins TRBV4-2 to TRBJ2-5; 7 bases line up with TRBD2. V dropped 0 bases and J dropped 3; count of bases not matched to a gene: 22. In germline, CDR1 is LGHNA, CDR2 YNFKEQ. This CDR3 comprises 21 residues. Here the CDR3 DNA reads TGTGCCAGCAGCCAAGATGGCCCGGGGCCAGCGGGAATCGGAAAAGAAGAGACCCAGTACTTC. Protein product: CASSQDGPGPAGIGKEETQYF.

The chain carries TRBV5-1 and TRBJ2-1, with D perhaps TRBD1 or TRBD2 (5 bases each). V dropped 4 bases and J dropped 6 bases, with 11 bases sitting between them. CDR3 length: 13 amino acids. The germline gives CDR1 SGHRS, CDR2 YFSETQ. This CDR3 is CASSLPGPNEQFF. DNA of the CDR3: TGCGCCAGCAGCCTACCGGGACCCAATGAGCAGTTCTTC.

The chain links TRBV19 to TRBJ2-1; a weak D match, TRBD1 (5 bases). V gave up 2 bases and J gave up 5 bases, with 16 bases separating them. CDR1 is LNHDA, CDR2 SQIVND, per germline (reference sequence). The CDR3 is 16 amino acids. This CDR3 is CASSIIFGQGDNEQFF. CDR3 nucleotide sequence: TGTGCCAGTAGTATAATTTTTGGTCAAGGGGACAATGAGCAGTTCTTC.

Notes on this clone: Other nucleotide sequences in the sample specify the same CDR3. The chain is built from TRBV5-1 and TRBJ2-5; D may match TRBD1 or TRBD2 (5 bases each). Germline loops: CDR1 SGHRS, CDR2 YFSETQ. The CDR3 length is 14 residues. Trimming took 0 bases from V and 3 from J, leaving 9 bases between them. CDR3 protein: CASSLGGRKETQYF. CDR3 nucleotide sequence: TGCGCCAGCAGCTTGGGGGGACGGAAAGAGACCCAGTACTTC.

The chain is built from TRBV2 and TRBJ1-5; possible D gene TRBD1, 5 bases. The V end was cut by 0 bases, the J end by 3 bases, with 9 bases between. Germline V gives CDR1 SNHLY, CDR2 FYNNEI. The CDR3 extends over 15 amino acids. As DNA, the CDR3 is TGTGCCAGCAGTGAAGCGACGGGACTCAATCAGCCCCAGCATTTT. It yields the protein CASSEATGLNQPQHF.

The V call is TRBV7-9, the J call TRBJ2-3; D possibly corresponds to TRBD1 (5 bases). Trimming removed 5 bases at V and 2 bases at J, with 14 bases between. This CDR3 comprises 15 residues. The germline V gene encodes CDR1 SEHNR and CDR2 FQNEAQ (reference sequence). CDR3 region: CASSQWGGHTDTQYF. CDR3 bases: TGTGCCAGCAGCCAGTGGGGCGGACACACAGATACGCAGTATTTT.

This chain links TRBV28 with TRBJ2-7; maybe TRBD1 (6 bases). Germline CDR1 is MDHEN and CDR2 is SYDVKM. V was trimmed by 2 bases and J by 1 base, leaving 15 bases between them. CDR3 length: 16 amino acids. The CDR3 DNA is TGTGCCAGCAGTTTAAGGGGACGGGACACTTCCTACGAGCAGTACTTC. It specifies CASSLRGRDTSYEQYF.

This clone was seen once. The chain couples TRBV11-1 to TRBJ2-3, with no clear D. Per germline, CDR1 SGHAT and CDR2 FQDESV (reference sequence). Trimming removed 5 bases at V and 0 bases at J, with 6 bases between. This CDR3 has 13 residues. Written as DNA, the CDR3 is TGTGCCAGCAGCCCGGACAGCACAGATACGCAGTATTTT. Translated: CASSPDSTDTQYF. The full variable domain, its missing parts supplied by reference TRBV11-1 and TRBJ2-3, is EAEVAQSPRYKITEKSQAVAFWCDPISGHATLYWYRQILGQGPELLVQFQDESVVDDSQLPKDRFSAERLKGVDSTLKIQPAELGDSAMYLCASSPDSTDTQYFGPGTRLTVL.

The chain's CDR3 is CASSLAGTSGSNEQFF. DNA for the CDR3: TGTGCCAGCAGCTTAGCCGGGACTAGCGGGAGCAATGAGCAGTTCTTC. The V and J genes are TRBV7-2 and TRBJ2-1; 14 positions match TRBD2. From germline, CDR1 is SGHTA and CDR2 FQGNSA. CDR3 length equals 16 residues. Germline trimming cut 0 bases from V and 6 bases from J; bases unmatched to any gene: 1.

The chain uses TRBV28 and TRBJ2-3; maybe TRBD2 (5 bases). V was trimmed by 5 bases and J by 9 bases, leaving 12 bases between them. The CDR3 spans 12 residues. CDR1 is MDHEN, CDR2 SYDVKM, per germline. CDR3 amino acids: CASSPTRGTQYF. The DNA for the CDR3 is TGTGCCAGCAGTCCCACGCGAGGGACGCAGTATTTT.

The CDR3 sequence is CASSIRFFRGDEKLFF. The CDR3 region has the DNA TGTGCCAGTAGTATTAGGTTTTTCAGGGGCGACGAAAAACTGTTTTTT. The chain is built from TRBV19 and TRBJ1-4; D is perhaps TRBD1 (6 bases). Trimming stripped 3 bases from V and 8 bases from J, with 19 bases between. The CDR3 is 16 amino acids. Per the germline V gene, CDR1 is LNHDA and CDR2 is SQIVND (reference sequence).

This chain connects TRBV9 to TRBJ1-1, with a possible D match to TRBD1 (6 bases). CDR1 SGDLS and CDR2 YYNGEE come from the germline V gene. The length of the CDR3 is 14 residues. The V gene lost 4 bases and the J gene lost 4 bases, with 14 bases spanning the gap. The CDR3 bases are TGTGCCAGCAGCCGCGGGGGGCGAGGCACTGAAGCTTTCTTT. It codes for CASSRGGRGTEAFF.